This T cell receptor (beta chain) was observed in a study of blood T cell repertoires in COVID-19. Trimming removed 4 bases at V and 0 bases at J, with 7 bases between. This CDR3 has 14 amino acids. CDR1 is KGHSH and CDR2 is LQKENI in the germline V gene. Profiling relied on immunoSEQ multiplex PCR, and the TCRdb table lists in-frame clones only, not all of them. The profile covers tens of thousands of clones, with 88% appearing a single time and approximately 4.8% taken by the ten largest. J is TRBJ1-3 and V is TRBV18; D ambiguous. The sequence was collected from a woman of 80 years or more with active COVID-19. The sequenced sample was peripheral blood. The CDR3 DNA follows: TGTGCCAGCTCACGCCAACTCTCTGGAAACACCATATATTTT. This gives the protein CASSRQLSGNTIYF. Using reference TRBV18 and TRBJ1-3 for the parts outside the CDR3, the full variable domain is NAGVMQNPRHLVRRRGQEARLRCSPMKGHSHVYWYRQLPEEGLKFMVYLQKENIIDESGMPKERFSAEFPKEGPSILRIQQVVRGDSAAYFCASSRQLSGNTIYFGEGSWLTVV.